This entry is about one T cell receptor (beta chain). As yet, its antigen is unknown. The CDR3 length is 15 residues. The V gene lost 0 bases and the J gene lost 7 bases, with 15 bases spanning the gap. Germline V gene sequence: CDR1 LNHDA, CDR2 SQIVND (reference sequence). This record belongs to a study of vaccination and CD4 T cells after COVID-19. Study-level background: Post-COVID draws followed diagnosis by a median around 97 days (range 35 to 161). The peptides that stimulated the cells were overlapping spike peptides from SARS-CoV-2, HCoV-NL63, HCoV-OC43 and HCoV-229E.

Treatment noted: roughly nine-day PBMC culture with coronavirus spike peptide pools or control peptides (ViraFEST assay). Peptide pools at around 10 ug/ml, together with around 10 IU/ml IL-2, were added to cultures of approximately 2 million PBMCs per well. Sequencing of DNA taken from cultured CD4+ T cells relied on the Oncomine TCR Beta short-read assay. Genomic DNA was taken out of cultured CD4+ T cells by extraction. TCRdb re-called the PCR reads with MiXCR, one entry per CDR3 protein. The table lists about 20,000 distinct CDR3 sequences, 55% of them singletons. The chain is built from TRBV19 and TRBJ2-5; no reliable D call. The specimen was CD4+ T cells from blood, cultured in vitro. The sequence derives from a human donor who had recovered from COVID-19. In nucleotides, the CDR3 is TGTGCCAGTAGTATAGAGTCGCATGGATCGGGGACCCAGTACTTC. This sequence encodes CASSIESHGSGTQYF.